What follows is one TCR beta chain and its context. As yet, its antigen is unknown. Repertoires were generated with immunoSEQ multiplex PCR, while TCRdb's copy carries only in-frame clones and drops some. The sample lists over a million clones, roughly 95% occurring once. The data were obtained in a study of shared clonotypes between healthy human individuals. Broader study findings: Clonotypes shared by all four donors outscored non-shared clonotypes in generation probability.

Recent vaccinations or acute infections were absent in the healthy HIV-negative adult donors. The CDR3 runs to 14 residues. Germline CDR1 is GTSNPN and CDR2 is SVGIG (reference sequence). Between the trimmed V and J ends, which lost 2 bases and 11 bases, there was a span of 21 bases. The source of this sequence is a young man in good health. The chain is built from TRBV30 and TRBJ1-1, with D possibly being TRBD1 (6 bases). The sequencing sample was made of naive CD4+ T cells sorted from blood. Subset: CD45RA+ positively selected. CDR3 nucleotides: TGTGCCTGGAGTCCAGGGGTTTCGTATCGGGGGGCTTTCTTT. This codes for CAWSPGVSYRGAFF.